This passage covers 12 T cell receptor beta chains from one sample sequenced in a study of blood T cell repertoires in COVID-19. Clones were sequenced by immunoSEQ multiplex PCR, and TCRdb holds only the in-frame ones, with some missing. The table lists around 400,000 clones, approximately 91% of them singletons. Sequencing input: PBMCs or T cells enriched from blood (not recorded which). The receptors derive from a woman younger than 30 who had been exposed to COVID-19.

This rearrangement joins TRBV4-2 to TRBJ2-7, with 15 bases lining up with TRBD2. Germline V gives CDR1 LGHNA, CDR2 YNFKEQ. The length of the CDR3 is 16 residues. Trimming took 3 bases from V and 4 from J; bases not matched to a gene: 4. The CDR3 protein is CASSQEGTSGRYEQYF. CDR3 sequence (DNA): TGTGCCAGCAGCCAGGAGGGGACTAGCGGGAGGTACGAGCAGTACTTC.

The chain uses TRBV4-1 and TRBJ2-1; TRBD2 agrees at 9 bases. The germline gives CDR1 MGHRA, CDR2 YSYEKL. This CDR3 is built from 15 residues. Trimming removed 2 bases from V and 3 bases from J; junction bases left unmatched: 2. The CDR3 here is CASSQLAGSYNEQFF. The CDR3 DNA reads as TGCGCCAGCAGCCAACTAGCGGGAAGCTACAATGAGCAGTTCTTC.

This clone has a handful of counts. The rearrangement links TRBV4-1 to TRBJ1-2, with 8 bases that match TRBD1. The CDR3 totals 13 residues. J gave up 8 bases and V 3 bases, and 5 bases lay outside the gene matches. Germline lookup yields CDR1 MGHRA and CDR2 YSYEKL. For the CDR3, the DNA is TGCGCCAGCAGCCATGCAGGGGGCCAGGGCTACACCTTC. Translated: CASSHAGGQGYTF.

As DNA, the CDR3 is TGTGCCAGATTCGCGGGGGAATCCACACCTGAAGCTTTCTTT. It translates to CARFAGESTPEAFF. The chain recombines TRBV19 with TRBJ1-1, with a tentative D call TRBD1 (5 bases). V was trimmed by 9 bases and J by 6 bases, leaving 20 bases between them. In germline, CDR1 is LNHDA, CDR2 SQIVND (reference sequence). The CDR3 totals 14 residues.

J is TRBJ1-2 and V is TRBV7-9, with D tentatively TRBD1 (6 bases). Trimming removed 1 base at V and 4 bases at J, with 10 bases between. The CDR3 totals 14 residues. The V gene's germline CDR1 is SEHNR and CDR2 FQNEAQ (reference sequence). CDR3 in DNA: TGTGCCAGCAGCTTAGTCGACAGGAGCTATGGCTACACCTTC. Protein product: CASSLVDRSYGYTF.

This clone was picked up one time. The chain is built from TRBV10-2 and TRBJ2-5; TRBD2 is a possible D gene (6 bases). V was clipped by 6 bases and J by 5 bases, with 10 bases between them. The CDR3 contains 12 residues. Germline CDR1 reads WSHSY; CDR2 reads SAAADI. The chain's CDR3 is CASSSGGETQYF. In DNA, the CDR3 is TGCGCCAGCAGCTCCGGAGGGGAGACCCAGTACTTC.

The rearrangement joins TRBV27 to TRBJ2-1; TRBD2 matches 9 bases. V gave up 5 bases and J gave up 7 bases; unmatched junction bases: 6. Germline-derived CDR1 and CDR2 are MNHEY and SMNVEV (reference sequence). The CDR3 runs to 14 residues. CDR3 residues: CASSLAGGPNEQFF. In DNA, the CDR3 is TGTGCCAGCAGTCTTGCGGGGGGGCCAAATGAGCAGTTCTTC.

The gene calls are TRBV24-1 and TRBJ1-1; TRBD1 matches 9 bases. Trimming removed 7 bases from V and 0 bases from J; junction bases left unmatched: 2. This CDR3 is 14 amino acids long. In germline, CDR1 is KGHDR, CDR2 SFDVKD. CDR3 sequence: CATRQGAMNTEAFF. The CDR3 DNA reads as TGTGCCACCAGACAGGGGGCGATGAACACTGAAGCTTTCTTT.

The V call is TRBV7-3, the J call TRBJ1-6; 8 bases align to TRBD1. The CDR3 extends over 14 amino acids. CDR1 and CDR2 (germline): SGHTA, FQGTGA. V lost 5 bases, J lost 7 bases, and 4 bases stayed unmatched. The CDR3 nucleotides read TGTGCCAGCAGCCCAGGGGGCGCGAATTCACCCCTCCACTTT. The encoded protein is CASSPGGANSPLHF.

On this clone: One end of the junction does not line up with germline, which may come from a read error. This rearrangement joins TRBV7-7 to TRBJ2-3, with TRBD2 matching over 9 bases. The CDR3 spans 17 residues. Germline V gene lookup returns CDR1 SSHAT and CDR2 FNYEAQ (reference sequence). Here the CDR3 reads CASSLGLAGPSTDTQYF. In nucleotides, the CDR3 is TGTGCTAGCAGCTTAGGCCTAGCGGGGCCATCCACAGATACGCAGTATTTT.

This clone was observed a few times. This sequence joins TRBV18 and TRBJ1-2; 8 bases fit TRBD1. Germline loops: CDR1 KGHSH, CDR2 LQKENI. The CDR3 spans 16 residues. The V and J ends lost 1 base and 3 bases, in that order; junction bases with no gene match: 7. DNA of the CDR3: TGTGCCAGCTCACCACGAGCAGGGGGCGCTTACTATGGCTACACCTTC. Protein: CASSPRAGGAYYGYTF. The whole variable domain, filled in from reference TRBV18 and TRBJ1-2, reads NAGVMQNPRHLVRRRGQEARLRCSPMKGHSHVYWYRQLPEEGLKFMVYLQKENIIDESGMPKERFSAEFPKEGPSILRIQQVVRGDSAAYFCASSPRAGGAYYGYTFGSGTRLTVV.

The chain is built from TRBV5-3 and TRBJ2-7, with 9 bases fitting TRBD1. TRBV5-3 is given ORF status, its function remaining uncertain. The CDR3 length is 15 residues. V was clipped by 4 bases and J by 1 base; unmatched bases: 6. This CDR3 is CARSGDREGSYEQYF. The CDR3 bases are TGTGCCAGAAGCGGGGACAGGGAGGGGTCCTACGAGCAGTACTTC.